The next 21 T cell receptor beta chains were all read from a single sample in a study of Graves' ophthalmopathy and Graves' hyperthyroidism. Amplification targeted the TCR beta CDR3 regions, with RNA transcripts as the source material. The first round was an RT-PCR with HTBI primers, and the second round was a multiplex PCR. TCRdb reprocessed the multiplex PCR reads via MiXCR and lists one record per CDR3 protein. The sample lists about 14,000 distinct CDR3 sequences, 50% occurring once. The sequencing sample was made of peripheral blood. The receptors here all came from a woman younger than 45 with Graves' ophthalmopathy.

This chain connects TRBV19 to TRBJ2-7, with D possibly matching TRBD1 (6 bases). The CDR3 has 13 residues. The V end was cut by 7 bases, the J end by 5 bases, with 15 bases between. Germline loops: CDR1 LNHDA, CDR2 SQIVND (reference sequence). As DNA, the CDR3 is TGTGCCAGTATTGCCCAGGGGATGGACGAGCAGTACTTC. Its translation: CASIAQGMDEQYF.

This clonotype is medium-sized within its sample. V gene TRBV9 combines with J gene TRBJ1-6, with TRBD1 matching 8 bases. This CDR3 region has 17 residues. V lost 3 bases to trimming and J lost 8 bases; unmatched junction nucleotides: 13. The germline V gene has CDR1 SGDLS and CDR2 YYNGEE. CDR3 sequence: CASSAAAGGAIHSPLHF. The CDR3 DNA sequence: TGTGCCAGCAGCGCTGCGGCAGGGGGCGCGATCCATTCACCCCTCCACTTT.

Within the sample, this clonotype is medium-sized. The CDR3 is CASSLGTGVTVLHF. The CDR3 nucleotides are TGTGCCAGCAGCTTAGGGACAGGTGTAACGGTCCTCCACTTT. V usage is TRBV7-9 and J usage is TRBJ1-6; 7 positions agree with TRBD1. Germline CDR1 is SEHNR and CDR2 is FQNEAQ (reference sequence). The V gene end was trimmed by 1 base and the J gene end by 15 bases; junction bases not matched to a gene: 9. The CDR3 is made up of 14 amino acids.

V gene TRBV5-1 combines with J gene TRBJ1-3; D unresolved. CDR1 is SGHRS and CDR2 is YFSETQ in the germline V gene. Trimming pared 2 bases from V and 2 bases from J, leaving 14 bases between. The CDR3 is made up of 16 amino acids. This CDR3 reads CASSLDTIFPGNTIYF. CDR3 nucleotide sequence: TGCGCCAGCAGCTTAGACACGATCTTCCCTGGAAACACCATATATTTT.

Remarks on this clonotype: A read error may explain this, as a much larger clone is one base away. The V gene is TRBV19, the J gene TRBJ2-1; tentative D call: TRBD2 (5 bases). With 7 bases removed from V and 9 bases from J, the gap between germline ends came to 13 bases. This CDR3 contains 12 residues. Germline lookup yields CDR1 LNHDA and CDR2 SQIVND (reference sequence). The CDR3 nucleotides are TGTGCCAGTATGGGAGAGGTCGGTGAGCAGTTCTTC. It is translated as CASMGEVGEQFF.

For this clonotype: One end of the junction varies from germline; a read error may be responsible. The chain uses TRBV14 and TRBJ2-5; D is unclear. Germline V gives CDR1 SGHDN, CDR2 FVKESK. CDR3 size: 12 residues. The DNA of the CDR3 is TGTGCCAGCAGCCAAGATCAGAAGACCCAGTGCTTC. It codes for CASSQDQKTQCF.

This clonotype was counted between two and nine times. V is TRBV7-2 and J is TRBJ2-7; D not certain. This CDR3 is built from 14 residues. The germline V gene has CDR1 SGHTA and CDR2 FQGNSA. The V end lost 6 bases, the J end lost 2 bases, and 14 bases lay between the germline ends. The CDR3 loop reads CASSIGQDPYEQYF. For the CDR3, the DNA is TGTGCCAGCAGTATAGGTCAGGACCCCTACGAGCAGTACTTC.

The sample holds a few counts of this clonotype. The J gene is TRBJ2-5, the V gene TRBV24-1; D is unclear. Germline CDR1 reads KGHDR; CDR2 reads SFDVKD. The CDR3 totals 14 residues. V shed 4 bases and J shed 7 bases, with 15 bases lying between them. CDR3 in amino acids: CATSDHLSIGTQYF. The DNA of the CDR3 is TGTGCCACCAGTGACCACCTGAGTATAGGGACCCAGTACTTC.

This clonotype has at least ten counts. The V gene is TRBV29-1, the J gene TRBJ2-7, with 7 bases lining up with TRBD2. In germline, CDR1 is SQVTM, CDR2 ANQGSEA. The CDR3 loop spans 15 amino acids. The ends lost 6 bases at V and 7 bases at J; junction bases unmatched: 18. CDR3 residues: CSVNLVVAGAGEQYF. The CDR3, as DNA: TGCAGCGTCAACCTCGTTGTTGCGGGAGCAGGGGAGCAGTACTTC.

V usage is TRBV19 and J usage is TRBJ2-4, with 8 bases identical to TRBD1. V lost 8 bases, J lost 8 bases, and 5 bases stayed unmatched. The CDR3 loop spans 12 amino acids. Germline V gene data show CDR1 as LNHDA and CDR2 as SQIVND (reference sequence). The CDR3 nucleotides are TGTGCCAGTCGGACAGGGTTGGACATTCAGTACTTC. Protein product: CASRTGLDIQYF.

Note on this clonotype: One end of the junction varies from germline; a read error may be responsible. The V and J genes are TRBV5-4 and TRBJ2-7; D not resolved. CDR3 size: 12 residues. Germline loops: CDR1 SGHNT, CDR2 YYREEE (reference sequence). In nucleotides, the CDR3 is TGTGCCAGCAGCTCCACTTACTACGAGCAGTGCTTC. This gives the protein CASSSTYYEQCF.

Regarding this clonotype: Because the CDR3 is missing its conserved closing phenylalanine or tryptophan, this is likely a read error. The chain joins TRBV9 to TRBJ2-2; 7 bases align to TRBD1. CDR1 and CDR2 from the germline V gene are SGDLS and YYNGEE. The V gene end was trimmed by 4 bases and the J gene end by 10 bases; junction bases not matched to a gene: 4. The CDR3 runs to 12 residues. The CDR3 DNA reads as TGTGCCAGCAGCCAGGGGGTGGAGGAGCTGTTTTTG. Translated, it gives CASSQGVEELFL.

This clonotype was found a few times. The V and J genes are TRBV2 and TRBJ1-5; 7 nucleotides line up with TRBD1. The germline V gene has CDR1 SNHLY and CDR2 FYNNEI. This CDR3 has 15 residues. J lost 5 bases, V lost 1 base, and 5 bases had no gene match. The CDR3 region is CASSEGDSIYQPQHF. The CDR3 DNA is TGTGCCAGCAGTGAAGGGGACAGTATTTATCAGCCCCAGCATTTT.

In this sample, this clonotype is medium-sized. The genes are TRBV6-1 and TRBJ2-7; TRBD2 is a possible D gene (7 bases). V lost 4 bases, J lost 6 bases, and 10 bases lay in between. The length of the CDR3 is 12 residues. Germline CDR1 is MNHNS and CDR2 is SASEGT. The chain's CDR3 is CASSGGGGEQYV. CDR3 nucleotide sequence: TGTGCCAGCAGTGGGGGGGGCGGCGAGCAGTACGTC.

Comment on this clonotype: A junction end diverges from the germline sequence, so it may reflect a read error. The J gene is TRBJ2-7, the V gene TRBV6-1, with 8 bases that match TRBD1. Germline CDR1 reads MNHNS; CDR2 reads SASEGT. This CDR3 contains 14 residues. The CDR3 nucleotides are TGTGCCACCAAACGGGGGACAGGCTCCTACGAGCGGTACTTC. It specifies CATKRGTGSYERYF.

This clonotype was seen just once. CDR3 coding DNA: TGTGCCAGCAGCTTAGTCCAGGCCCCGGACGAGCAGTACTTC. As protein: CASSLVQAPDEQYF. The chain has TRBV7-9 and TRBJ2-7; D gene uncertain. The CDR3 length is 14 residues. Germline V lookup: CDR1 SEHNR, CDR2 FQNEAQ (reference sequence). Trimming stripped 1 base from V and 5 bases from J, with 12 bases between.

By share of the sample, this clonotype is medium-sized. CDR3 nucleotides: TGCAGCGTTGTCGGGGGCCCAGATACGCAGTATTTT. Its translation is CSVVGGPDTQYF. This chain connects TRBV29-1 to TRBJ2-3; D may be TRBD1 or TRBD2 (6 bases each). Germline V gene sequence: CDR1 SQVTM, CDR2 ANQGSEA. Between the trimmed V and J ends, which lost 4 bases and 4 bases, there was a span of 9 bases. CDR3 length equals 12 residues.

Of note for this clonotype: At one end the junction does not follow the germline gene, possibly because of a read error. The chain combines TRBV7-7 with TRBJ2-1; the D is unclear. The germline V gene has CDR1 SSHAT and CDR2 FNYEAQ (reference sequence). CDR3 length: 14 amino acids. The CDR3 loop reads CASSLDGVRNEQFF. The CDR3 nucleotides are TGTGCTAGCAGCTTAGATGGGGTCCGCAATGAGCAGTTCTTC.

The chain has TRBV9 and TRBJ2-1; 10 bases line up with TRBD2. V lost 0 bases, J lost 6 bases, and 6 bases stayed unmatched. There are 16 residues in the CDR3. Germline V CDR1 and CDR2: SGDLS, YYNGEE. The CDR3 DNA reads TGTGCCAGCAGCGTAGGGGAGTTAGCGGGAGGCAATGAGCAGTTCTTC. Translation: CASSVGELAGGNEQFF.

This chain links TRBV14 with TRBJ2-1, with a weak D call TRBD1 (5 bases). The germline V gene has CDR1 SGHDN and CDR2 FVKESK. V lost 1 base and J lost 9, with 19 bases in between. The CDR3 runs to 16 residues. CDR3 protein: CASSQVHEVGATEQFF. In nucleotides, the CDR3 is TGTGCCAGCAGCCAAGTACACGAGGTAGGGGCCACTGAGCAGTTCTTC.

Comment on this clonotype: The conserved phenylalanine or tryptophan is not found at the CDR3 terminus, so this likely reflects a read error. The V gene is TRBV24-1, the J gene TRBJ1-2; D is uncertain. Trimming stripped 1 base from V and 8 bases from J, with 10 bases between. Germline CDR1 reads KGHDR; CDR2 reads SFDVKD. The CDR3 sequence is 13 residues long. CDR3 residues: CATSDFKGQGYTS. The CDR3 DNA sequence: TGTGCCACCAGTGATTTCAAAGGGCAGGGCTACACCTCC.